This entry is about one TCR beta chain. These data belong to a study of control samples from healthy donors and cancer patients. The CDR3 is 16 amino acids. Germline V gene data show CDR1 as SEHNR and CDR2 as FQNEAQ (reference sequence). V was shortened by 1 base and J by 5 bases, with 17 bases between the two germline ends. Libraries were prepared by immunoSEQ multiplex PCR; TCRdb keeps only in-frame clonotypes and omits some of them. The table has approximately 70,000 clones, under 85% seen once. This receptor was obtained from a man in his 60s in good health. The chain combines TRBV7-9 with TRBJ1-2; TRBD1 is a possible D gene (6 bases). The sequencing sample was made of blood. The CDR3 here is CASSLGVGRGMYGYTF. DNA for the CDR3: TGTGCCAGCAGCTTAGGGGTCGGCAGGGGTATGTATGGCTACACCTTC.